These 28 T cell receptor beta chains were all obtained from the same sample, sequenced in a study of T cells in Graves' hyperthyroidism and ophthalmopathy. The source material, RNA transcripts, was used to amplify TCR beta CDR3 regions. In the first-round RT-PCR of the TCR CDR3, the HTBI primer set was used. MiXCR, run by TCRdb on the multiplex PCR reads, gives a single entry per CDR3 protein. Seen here are some 510,000 distinct CDR3 sequences, less than 25% observed once, and the top ten hold approximately 25%. Sequencing used blood. Receptors were obtained from a man between 18 and 35 years old with Graves' hyperthyroidism.

This clonotype turned up a few times. CDR3 nucleotides: TGTGCCAGCGGGTGGCTCTCTGGAAACACCATATATTTT. Protein sequence: CASGWLSGNTIYF. The chain combines TRBV6-1 with TRBJ1-3; D is undetermined. Germline CDR1 and CDR2: MNHNS and SASEGT. V lost 8 bases, J lost 0 bases, and 8 bases lay in between. The CDR3 consists of 13 residues.

Many counts were recorded for this clonotype. The genes are TRBV12-3 or TRBV12-4 and TRBJ1-5; possible D gene TRBD1, 5 bases. V gave up 6 bases and J gave up 4 bases, with 10 bases separating them. This CDR3 is 13 amino acids long. This chain's CDR3 is CASRKWGNQPQHF. In DNA form, the CDR3 reads TGTGCCAGCAGAAAGTGGGGGAATCAGCCCCAGCATTTT.

The table lists this clonotype with a few counts. The CDR3 spells CASSRRTGMSSPLHF. CDR3 coding DNA: TGTGCCAGCAGTAGACGGACAGGGATGAGCTCACCCCTCCACTTT. The V call is TRBV12-3 or TRBV12-4, the J call TRBJ1-6, with 8 bases fitting TRBD1. The CDR3 is made up of 15 amino acids. V shed 5 bases and J 10 bases; nucleotides not matched to a gene: 10.

In its sample, this clonotype was seen many times. The chain carries TRBV27 and TRBJ1-1, with D maybe TRBD1 (6 bases). The germline V and J ends were trimmed by 6 bases and 3 bases, with 29 bases remaining between them. In germline, CDR1 is MNHEY, CDR2 SMNVEV (reference sequence). The CDR3 has 19 residues. The CDR3 DNA is TGTGCCAGCAGACCCTGGAGAGTGCAGGGGAGGGGTGGGGACACTGAAGCTTTCTTT. The encoded protein is CASRPWRVQGRGGDTEAFF.

The genes are TRBV4-1 and TRBJ2-5; D remains unclear. The germline gives CDR1 MGHRA, CDR2 YSYEKL. The V end lost 0 bases, the J end lost 0 bases, and 5 bases lay between the germline ends. The CDR3 length is 14 residues. CDR3 sequence: CASSQDNNQETQYF. The CDR3 nucleotides are TGCGCCAGCAGCCAAGATAACAACCAAGAGACCCAGTACTTC.

The table lists this clonotype with many counts. This sequence joins TRBV20-1 and TRBJ2-2; 7 nucleotides line up with TRBD2. After removal of 1 base from V and 3 bases from J, the junction contained 5 bases not matched to a gene. Germline CDR1 is DFQATT and CDR2 is SNEGSKA (reference sequence). The CDR3 is made up of 15 amino acids. CDR3 sequence reads: CSARGAGEDTGELFF. In nucleotides, the CDR3 is TGCAGTGCTAGAGGGGCGGGGGAGGACACCGGGGAGCTGTTTTTT.

This clonotype showed up many times. The chain recombines TRBV11-2 with TRBJ1-6, with unresolved D. The CDR3 contains 15 residues. The V end lost 1 base, the J end lost 5 bases, and 9 bases lay between the germline ends. Germline V CDR1 and CDR2: SGHAT, FQNNGV. CDR3 sequence reads: CASSLVGLNNSPLHF. Written as DNA, the CDR3 is TGTGCCAGCAGCTTAGTCGGGTTAAATAATTCACCCCTCCACTTT.

The sample holds a few counts of this clonotype. The V gene is TRBV27, the J gene TRBJ2-7, with a weak D call TRBD1 (6 bases). From germline, CDR1 is MNHEY and CDR2 SMNVEV (reference sequence). The CDR3 has 15 residues. V dropped 5 bases and J dropped 2 bases, with 16 bases sitting between them. In DNA form, the CDR3 reads TGTGCCAGCAGTCATCCGGGACACGAAACCTACGAGCAGTACTTC. Translated: CASSHPGHETYEQYF.

This clonotype was counted a few times. The rearrangement joins TRBV7-2 to TRBJ1-1; no definite D call. This CDR3 comprises 13 residues. Looked up from germline, CDR1 is SGHTA and CDR2 is FQGNSA. The V and J ends lost 1 base and 11 bases respectively, with 14 bases between them. CDR3 in DNA: TGTGCCAGCAGCTTAGATCGGAAGATGGAGGCTTTCTTT. It yields the protein CASSLDRKMEAFF.

This clonotype has ten or more counts. This chain links TRBV12-3 or TRBV12-4 with TRBJ1-1; possibly TRBD1 for D (6 bases). The CDR3 runs to 12 residues. V was trimmed by 5 bases and J by 11 bases, leaving 15 bases between them. For the CDR3, the DNA is TGTGCCAGCAGTGATCGGCAGGGGAAGGCTTTCTTT. The encoded protein is CASSDRQGKAFF.

Many counts were recorded for this clonotype. The chain is built from TRBV20-1 and TRBJ1-1; unclear D gene. Per the germline V gene, CDR1 is DFQATT and CDR2 is SNEGSKA (reference sequence). Trimming removed 0 bases from V and 11 bases from J, with 16 bases in between. CDR3 size: 13 residues. Here the CDR3 reads CSARDSAGPMAFF. The DNA of the CDR3 is TGCAGTGCTAGAGATAGCGCAGGCCCTATGGCTTTCTTT.

This clonotype was detected many times. The chain joins TRBV7-3 to TRBJ1-1, with D tentatively TRBD1 (6 bases). Germline-derived CDR1 and CDR2 are SGHTA and FQGTGA. The CDR3 contains 16 residues. The V gene lost 5 bases and the J gene lost 5 bases, with 21 bases spanning the gap. The CDR3 DNA is TGTGCCAGCAGCCTCATCCCAGAGGGGGGGGGAACTGAAGCTTTCTTT. As protein: CASSLIPEGGGTEAFF.

This chain connects TRBV29-1 to TRBJ1-1, with TRBD1 identical over 9 bases. The CDR3 is made up of 12 amino acids. With 7 bases clipped from V and 3 bases from J, the junction kept 3 bases outside the gene matches. Germline CDR1 is SQVTM and CDR2 is ANQGSEA. The CDR3: CSGDRVDTEAFF. CDR3 DNA: TGCAGCGGGGACAGGGTGGACACTGAAGCTTTCTTT.

This clonotype has a count of ten or more. The chain is built from TRBV2 and TRBJ1-1; 9 bases line up with TRBD1. The ends lost 5 bases at V and 8 bases at J; junction bases unmatched: 6. The CDR3 length is 13 residues. Germline loops: CDR1 SNHLY, CDR2 FYNNEI. DNA for the CDR3: TGTGCCAGCAGTACAGACAGGGGGGGGGAAGCTTTCTTT. This encodes CASSTDRGGEAFF.

V usage is TRBV6-2 or TRBV6-3 and J usage is TRBJ1-2; D is ambiguous. CDR1 and CDR2 (germline): MNHEY, SVGEGT. The CDR3 is 12 residues long. Trimming stripped 7 bases from V and 4 bases from J, with 10 bases between. In nucleotides, the CDR3 is TGTGCCAGCACCGACTCCACCTATGGCTACACCTTC. This gives the protein CASTDSTYGYTF.

This clonotype was counted at least ten times. This chain links TRBV28 with TRBJ1-1; possible D gene TRBD1, 6 bases. CDR3 size: 14 residues. V was clipped by 6 bases and J by 5 bases, with 16 bases between them. Germline CDR1 is MDHEN and CDR2 is SYDVKM. The CDR3 coding sequence is TGTGCCAGCAGGTCCCCGGGGGCCCCTACTGAAGCTTTCTTT. Its protein is CASRSPGAPTEAFF.

This clonotype was seen ten or more times. V usage is TRBV5-1 and J usage is TRBJ1-1, with 7 positions matching TRBD1. V dropped 2 bases and J dropped 3; count of bases not matched to a gene: 1. CDR3 length equals 13 residues. Germline values: CDR1 SGHRS, CDR2 YFSETQ. The CDR3 nucleotides read TGCGCCAGCAGCTTCGGACAGGACACTGAAGCTTTCTTT. It codes for CASSFGQDTEAFF.

This clonotype was detected many times. The genes are TRBV9 and TRBJ1-1; a possible D gene is TRBD1 (5 bases). Germline CDR1 and CDR2: SGDLS and YYNGEE. Deletions cut 0 bases from V and 4 bases from J, with 13 bases between. This CDR3 has 15 residues. The CDR3 DNA sequence: TGTGCCAGCAGCGTAGGTGAGGATCAGGGCACTGAAGCTTTCTTT. It is translated as CASSVGEDQGTEAFF.

Many counts were recorded for this clonotype. The V gene is TRBV5-5, the J gene TRBJ2-7, with TRBD1 identical over 9 bases. V lost 4 bases to trimming and J lost 1 base; unmatched junction nucleotides: 3. From germline, CDR1 is SGHKS and CDR2 YYEKEE (reference sequence). The CDR3 is 14 amino acids. The DNA for the CDR3 is TGTGCCAGCAGCCATGGACAGGGGTCCTACGAGCAGTACTTC. Its protein product is CASSHGQGSYEQYF.

V usage is TRBV30 and J usage is TRBJ2-7; 9 nucleotides align to TRBD2. Germline values: CDR1 GTSNPN, CDR2 SVGIG (reference sequence). The CDR3 sequence is 12 residues long. After removal of 8 bases from V and 1 base from J, the junction contained 3 bases not matched to a gene. In DNA form, the CDR3 reads TGTGCCGGGGCGGGGGGGTCCTACGAGCAGTACTTC. Translation: CAGAGGSYEQYF.

The rearrangement uses TRBV28 and TRBJ2-7, with 7 positions matching TRBD1. V shed 5 bases and J 4 bases; nucleotides not matched to a gene: 8. The CDR3 runs 14 residues. Per germline, CDR1 MDHEN and CDR2 SYDVKM. The CDR3 protein is CASSLEGTEYEQYF. The CDR3 bases are TGTGCCAGCAGTCTGGAAGGGACAGAATACGAGCAGTACTTC.

This clonotype was seen a handful of times. The chain couples TRBV30 to TRBJ2-7; D unresolved. V lost 0 bases to trimming and J lost 4 bases, with 10 bases between them. CDR3 size: 13 residues. Looked up from germline, CDR1 is GTSNPN and CDR2 is SVGIG (reference sequence). This CDR3 is CAWSVETPYEQYF. The DNA for the CDR3 is TGTGCCTGGAGTGTCGAGACACCTTACGAGCAGTACTTC. Variable domain in full (rest from reference TRBV30 and TRBJ2-7): SQTIHQWPATLVQPVGSPLSLECTVEGTSNPNLYWYRQAAGRGLQLLFYSVGIGQISSEVPQNLSASRPQDRQFILSSKKLLLSDSGFYLCAWSVETPYEQYFGPGTRLTVT.

This clonotype was detected ten times or more. The gene calls are TRBV2 and TRBJ1-2, with D possibly TRBD1 on 6 matching bases. The germline V gene encodes CDR1 SNHLY and CDR2 FYNNEI. There are 12 residues in the CDR3. V lost 5 bases to trimming and J lost 5 bases, with 9 bases between them. In nucleotides, the CDR3 is TGTGCCAGCAGTCAGGGGCAGTATGGCTACACCTTC. Translation: CASSQGQYGYTF.

The sample holds many counts of this clonotype. The chain couples TRBV10-3 to TRBJ1-1; no clear D gene. Deletions cut 3 bases from V and 1 base from J, with 6 bases between. The CDR3 totals 13 residues. Germline-derived CDR1 and CDR2 are ENHRY and SYGVKD. CDR3 region: CAISDRTNTEAFF. DNA of the CDR3: TGTGCCATCAGTGACAGGACGAACACTGAAGCTTTCTTT.

This clonotype was seen at least ten times. The chain combines TRBV6-5 with TRBJ2-2; possible D gene TRBD2, 6 bases. In germline, CDR1 is MNHEY, CDR2 SVGAGI. The CDR3 is 15 amino acids. The ends were cut back, 5 bases at V and 7 bases at J, with 17 bases in the middle. The CDR3 region is CASSRGLLFDGELFF. The DNA for the CDR3 is TGTGCCAGCAGTCGGGGACTCCTGTTTGACGGGGAGCTGTTTTTT.

This clonotype was seen at least ten times. The chain couples TRBV7-9 to TRBJ1-5, with a possible D match to TRBD1 (5 bases). Looked up from germline, CDR1 is SEHNR and CDR2 is FQNEAQ (reference sequence). The CDR3 extends over 14 amino acids. Trimming shortened V by 1 base and J by 5 bases, and 9 bases separated the two germline ends. CDR3 amino acids: CASSLEGAYQPQHF. CDR3 in DNA: TGTGCCAGCAGCTTAGAAGGGGCGTATCAGCCCCAGCATTTT.

In its sample, this clonotype was seen many times. The V gene is TRBV20-1, the J gene TRBJ2-5; 11 positions agree with TRBD1. The length of the CDR3 is 15 residues. The junction had 4 bases not matched to a gene; V was cut back by 0 bases and J by 4 bases. CDR1 and CDR2 (germline): DFQATT, SNEGSKA (reference sequence). CDR3 coding DNA: TGCAGTGCTAGAGATGGGACAGGGGGATCAGAGACCCAGTACTTC. Encoded protein: CSARDGTGGSETQYF.

This clonotype was counted at least ten times. The chain couples TRBV5-1 to TRBJ2-7, with no clear D. The germline V gene has CDR1 SGHRS and CDR2 YFSETQ. This CDR3 is 13 amino acids long. Trimming pared 4 bases from V and 2 bases from J, leaving 10 bases between. CDR3 sequence: CASSGTPAYEQYF. The CDR3 DNA is TGCGCCAGCAGCGGCACACCTGCCTACGAGCAGTACTTC.